Presented here are 6 T cell receptor beta chains from one specimen sequenced in a study of regulatory T cells in long-lasting Graves disease (dated by TCRdb to 2020 to 2023). The sample's time point, from its label and the paper: newly diagnosed GD, antithyroid drugs for less than 3 months. For both TCR sequencing and RNA sequencing, RNA was extracted from PBMCs using TRIzol. The protocol used for the library was multiplex PCR. The listed sequencing device is Illumina HiSeq 4000. iRepertoire HTBI primers and Arm-PCR amplification of CDR3 regions were used to construct TCR beta libraries. TCRdb reprocessing: public reads trimmed at Q25 with fastp, clones called with MiXCR, in-frame beta chains kept. Rows with a matching CDR3 protein are joined into one entry that keeps the most common DNA and genes. This sample holds about 500,000 distinct CDR3 sequences; around 15% were observed only once. The ten largest clonotypes hold approximately 12% of the sample.

These data were likewise used in another study, on T cells in Graves' hyperthyroidism and ophthalmopathy.

Material: peripheral blood mononuclear cells (PBMCs), obtained at new diagnosis, from a patient treated with antithyroid drugs. All receptors derive from a man aged 35 to 55 with Graves disease. Donor details come from another sample of the same person, matched by shared clones.

Many counts were recorded for this clonotype. This chain links TRBV2 with TRBJ2-7; TRBD2 aligns across 9 bases. The CDR3 totals 14 residues. CDR1 and CDR2 (germline): SNHLY, FYNNEI. V was clipped by 7 bases and J by 2 bases; unmatched bases: 6. CDR3: CASTKASGTYEQYF. The CDR3 DNA sequence: TGTGCCAGCACAAAGGCTAGCGGGACCTACGAGCAGTACTTC.

Turning to this clonotype: A much larger clone lies a single base off, so this may be a read error. In DNA form, the CDR3 reads TGTGCCACCAGGGTATCACCGGGACAGGGGGCCTACGAGCGGTACTTC. Amino acids: CATRVSPGQGAYERYF. The chain joins TRBV12-3 or TRBV12-4 to TRBJ2-7; TRBD1 matches at 12 bases. The CDR3 spans 16 residues.

This clonotype was detected many times. The V gene is TRBV12-3 or TRBV12-4, the J gene TRBJ2-5; D remains ambiguous. The V and J ends lost 5 bases and 1 base respectively, with 11 bases between them. The CDR3 consists of 14 residues. CDR3 loop: CASSVTSGQETQYF. The CDR3 region has the DNA TGTGCCAGCAGTGTCACGAGTGGCCAAGAGACCCAGTACTTC.

Many counts were recorded for this clonotype. The chain couples TRBV2 to TRBJ1-6; D possibly corresponds to TRBD1 (6 bases). CDR1 is SNHLY and CDR2 is FYNNEI in the germline V gene. V was pared by 6 bases and J by 0 bases, with 9 bases between. The CDR3 is made up of 15 amino acids. The CDR3 nucleotides read TGTGCCAGCAGGATGGACAGCTCCTATAATTCACCCCTCCACTTT. It is translated as CASRMDSSYNSPLHF.

Only a few counts were recorded for this clonotype. The chain combines TRBV6-1 with TRBJ2-1, with D perhaps TRBD1 or TRBD2 (5 bases each). Trimming removed 1 base from V and 8 bases from J, with 24 bases in between. Germline V lookup: CDR1 MNHNS, CDR2 SASEGT. The CDR3 is 18 amino acids. The CDR3 DNA reads as TGTGCCAGCAGTGAAGGATATTGGGGCGGGCGGAGTCGAGATGAGCAGTTCTTC. Its protein product is CASSEGYWGGRSRDEQFF.

At least ten counts were recorded for this clonotype. The rearrangement uses TRBV28 and TRBJ2-5, with D possibly being TRBD2 (6 bases). Germline V gene lookup returns CDR1 MDHEN and CDR2 SYDVKM. The V gene lost 4 bases and the J gene lost 0 bases, with 12 bases spanning the gap. The CDR3 runs to 15 residues. CDR3 in DNA: TGTGCCAGCAGTTGGTCCGGGGGAAACCAAGAGACCCAGTACTTC. This sequence encodes CASSWSGGNQETQYF.